Presented here are 27 T cell receptor beta chains from one specimen sequenced in a study of T-cell reconstitution after alpha-beta-depleted transplantation in children. Preparation of the TCRbeta library used unique molecular identifiers. Each CDR3 protein gets one entry after TCRdb re-called the PCR reads with MiXCR. The sample holds 81,000 or so distinct CDR3 sequences, around 16% seen once. The sequences come from PBMCs, mostly from graft donor cells, collected 180 days after TCRalphabeta/CD19-depleted stem cell transplant. These receptors were obtained from a male patient aged 2-15 years who had a stem cell transplant for acute lymphoblastic leukemia, so the T cells may come from the graft donor.

J is TRBJ2-1 and V is TRBV20-1; weak D call: TRBD2 (5 bases). Germline V gives CDR1 DFQATT, CDR2 SNEGSKA (reference sequence). V dropped 6 bases and J dropped 11 bases, with 20 bases sitting between them. This CDR3 spans 13 amino acids. DNA for the CDR3: TGCAGTGCCCCCGATCGGGCTAGACTAAAGCAGTTCTTC. Translating gives CSAPDRARLKQFF.

A few counts support this clonotype. The V and J genes are TRBV13 and TRBJ1-1; D is unclear. The CDR3 spans 16 residues. Germline V lookup: CDR1 PRHDT, CDR2 FYEKMQ (reference sequence). V was cut by 5 bases and J by 4 bases, with 20 bases left in between. In DNA, the CDR3 is TGTGCCAGCAGCCGTACTTCGGGGAAAAGAGGCACTGAAGCTTTCTTT. It is translated as CASSRTSGKRGTEAFF.

This clonotype was detected only a few times. J is TRBJ1-1 and V is TRBV7-9; possibly TRBD1 for D (5 bases). V was shortened by 5 bases and J by 3 bases, with 13 bases between the two germline ends. This CDR3 is built from 14 residues. Germline lookup yields CDR1 SEHNR and CDR2 FQNEAQ (reference sequence). CDR3 sequence reads: CASSLRDGDTEAFF. The CDR3 DNA sequence: TGTGCCAGCAGCCTCCGGGACGGAGACACTGAAGCTTTCTTT.

This clonotype was observed a few times. The rearrangement uses TRBV7-6 and TRBJ1-1; no clear D. Germline V gene sequence: CDR1 SGHVS, CDR2 FNYEAQ. V gave up 3 bases and J gave up 0 bases, with 5 bases separating them. The CDR3 consists of 13 residues. CDR3 nucleotides: TGTGCCAGCAGCTTTGAGGTGAACACTGAAGCTTTCTTT. It codes for CASSFEVNTEAFF.

V usage is TRBV6-5 and J usage is TRBJ1-2; 9 bases match TRBD1. In germline, CDR1 is MNHEY, CDR2 SVGAGI. V gave up 7 bases and J gave up 6 bases; unmatched junction bases: 3. CDR3 length: 12 amino acids. The CDR3 nucleotides are TGTGCCAGCAAACAGGGGGCGGATGGCTACACCTTC. Encoded protein: CASKQGADGYTF.

This chain uses TRBV12-3 or TRBV12-4 with TRBJ1-5; D gene uncertain. V was trimmed by 7 bases and J by 5 bases, leaving 12 bases between them. The CDR3 loop spans 13 amino acids. The CDR3: CASTWDGDQPQHF. The CDR3 DNA sequence: TGTGCCAGCACCTGGGATGGAGATCAGCCCCAGCATTTT.

This clonotype was detected only a few times. This rearrangement joins TRBV7-9 to TRBJ1-2, with D possibly being TRBD1 (5 bases). The CDR3 is 15 residues long. Trimming removed 6 bases from V and 1 base from J, with 15 bases in between. The V gene's germline CDR1 is SEHNR and CDR2 FQNEAQ (reference sequence). This chain's CDR3 is CASRRRLGDNYGYTF. In nucleotides, the CDR3 is TGTGCCAGCAGACGTCGATTAGGGGATAACTATGGCTACACCTTC.

A few counts support this clonotype. This chain connects TRBV6-1 to TRBJ1-1, with unresolved D. Germline V gene lookup returns CDR1 MNHNS and CDR2 SASEGT. The length of the CDR3 is 13 residues. The V end lost 2 bases, the J end lost 4 bases, and 8 bases lay between the germline ends. This CDR3 reads CASSEREGTEAFF. The DNA for the CDR3 is TGTGCCAGCAGTGAACGGGAGGGCACTGAAGCTTTCTTT.

This clonotype was seen only a few times. The chain joins TRBV12-3 or TRBV12-4 to TRBJ2-1; unclear D gene. The CDR3 length is 14 residues. Trimming took off 0 bases at V and 5 bases at J, with 8 bases between the two ends. The CDR3 sequence: CASSLAASNNEQFF. In DNA, the CDR3 is TGTGCCAGCAGTTTAGCCGCCAGCAACAATGAGCAGTTCTTC.

This clonotype was detected a few times. The genes are TRBV5-1 and TRBJ2-2; 9 bases align to TRBD1. V lost 7 bases to trimming and J lost 1 base; unmatched junction nucleotides: 8. Germline V gives CDR1 SGHRS, CDR2 YFSETQ. This CDR3 is 16 amino acids long. CDR3 in DNA: TGCGCCAGCGCCCTACAGGGGGCGAAGAACACCGGGGAGCTGTTTTTT. This gives the protein CASALQGAKNTGELFF.

A few counts support this clonotype. The chain employs TRBV2 and TRBJ1-5; 7 bases are shared with TRBD1. Per germline, CDR1 SNHLY and CDR2 FYNNEI. The CDR3 extends over 14 amino acids. V lost 4 bases and J lost 0; bases outside the gene matches: 0. The DNA of the CDR3 is TGTGCCAGCAGTGGGGACAGTAGCAATCAGCCCCAGCATTTT. This encodes CASSGDSSNQPQHF.

The V gene is TRBV6-5, the J gene TRBJ2-5; D unclear. Germline V gene sequence: CDR1 MNHEY, CDR2 SVGAGI. V lost 5 bases and J lost 2, with 3 bases in between. This CDR3 spans 11 amino acids. CDR3 coding DNA: TGTGCCAGCAGTACGCAAGAGACCCAGTACTTC. Protein product: CASSTQETQYF.

In its sample, this clonotype was seen a few times. This chain uses TRBV20-1 with TRBJ1-1; possibly TRBD1 for D (5 bases). V dropped 4 bases and J dropped 4 bases, with 25 bases sitting between them. Germline-derived CDR1 and CDR2 are DFQATT and SNEGSKA (reference sequence). The CDR3 runs 17 residues. CDR3 sequence reads: CSATPGLRKGRFTEAFF. DNA of the CDR3: TGCAGTGCTACGCCGGGGCTCAGGAAGGGTAGATTCACTGAAGCTTTCTTT.

The chain recombines TRBV10-3 with TRBJ2-5; no reliable D call. V lost 3 bases and J 5 bases, leaving 7 bases between the germline ends. This CDR3 has 12 residues. Germline lookup yields CDR1 ENHRY and CDR2 SYGVKD. The CDR3 sequence is CAISDLEETQYF. Written as DNA, the CDR3 is TGTGCCATCAGTGATCTAGAGGAGACCCAGTACTTC.

A word on this clonotype: The junction and the germline gene differ at one end; a read error may be behind it. The chain couples TRBV20-1 to TRBJ1-5, with D perhaps TRBD1 (6 bases). The germline CDR1 and CDR2 sequences are DFQATT and SNEGSKA (reference sequence). The length of the CDR3 is 17 residues. The DNA of the CDR3 is TGCTGTGCTAGAGATAACTACAGGGTTCCAACCAATCAGCCCCAGCATTTT. This codes for CCARDNYRVPTNQPQHF.

This clonotype occurred a few times. The CDR3 bases are TGCGCCAGCAGCTTGGTTGAGATAGCGGGAACCGGGGAGCTGTTTTTT. This gives the protein CASSLVEIAGTGELFF. The rearrangement uses TRBV5-1 and TRBJ2-2; the match to TRBD2 covers 8 bases. Germline V gene data show CDR1 as SGHRS and CDR2 as YFSETQ. The CDR3 has 16 residues. V gave up 0 bases and J gave up 5 bases; unmatched junction bases: 6.

This clonotype was recorded a few times. J is TRBJ2-7 and V is TRBV6-2 or TRBV6-3, with D maybe TRBD2 (5 bases). The germline V gene encodes CDR1 MNHEY and CDR2 SVGEGT. V lost 4 bases to trimming and J lost 0 bases, with 7 bases between them. CDR3 length equals 13 residues. For the CDR3, the DNA is TGTGCCAGCAGTTCCGGGGACTCCTACGAGCAGTACTTC. Translated, it gives CASSSGDSYEQYF.

This clonotype has only a few counts. The chain carries TRBV12-3 or TRBV12-4 and TRBJ2-4, with no clear D. Trimming stripped 4 bases from V and 2 bases from J, with 9 bases between. The CDR3 totals 14 residues. The CDR3 region has the DNA TGTGCCAGCAGTTGGGCACTACCCAAAAACATTCAGTACTTC. It translates to CASSWALPKNIQYF.

This clonotype has just a few counts. This chain links TRBV7-9 with TRBJ2-1, with D perhaps matching TRBD1 (5 bases). The CDR3 is 16 residues long. Between the trimmed V and J ends, which lost 6 bases and 1 base, there was a span of 16 bases. CDR1 is SEHNR and CDR2 is FQNEAQ in the germline V gene (reference sequence). The CDR3: CASRSIVGVSYNEQFF. CDR3 DNA sequence: TGTGCCAGCAGGTCAATTGTAGGGGTTTCCTACAATGAGCAGTTCTTC. The full variable domain, its missing parts supplied by reference TRBV7-9 and TRBJ2-1, is DTGVSQNPRHKITKRGQNVTFRCDPISEHNRLYWYRQTLGQGPEFLTYFQNEAQLEKSRLLSDRFSAERPKGSFSTLEIQRTEQGDSAMYLCASRSIVGVSYNEQFFGPGTRLTVL.

This clonotype was picked up many times. The chain couples TRBV5-1 to TRBJ2-1; TRBD1 matches 7 bases. The trim removed 0 bases at V and 7 bases at J, leaving 4 bases unmatched. The CDR3 sequence is 14 residues long. From germline, CDR1 is SGHRS and CDR2 YFSETQ. This CDR3 reads CASSLVGQSNEQFF. The CDR3 bases are TGCGCCAGCAGCTTGGTGGGACAGTCGAATGAGCAGTTCTTC.

This clonotype appeared a few times. The chain has TRBV5-1 and TRBJ2-1; D is unclear. The V gene's germline CDR1 is SGHRS and CDR2 YFSETQ. V lost 0 bases, J lost 10 bases, and 11 bases lay in between. The CDR3 is 13 amino acids. CDR3 sequence: CASSLVSGPEQFF. The DNA of the CDR3 is TGCGCCAGCAGCTTGGTTTCGGGCCCAGAGCAGTTCTTC.

The chain joins TRBV27 to TRBJ2-2; TRBD1 matches 10 bases. Germline CDR1 and CDR2: MNHEY and SMNVEV (reference sequence). V lost 4 bases to trimming and J lost 7 bases; unmatched junction nucleotides: 15. The length of the CDR3 is 18 residues. The CDR3 loop is CASSSLLLTGGNGGELFF. In DNA, the CDR3 is TGTGCCAGCAGTTCCCTCTTACTGACAGGGGGCAACGGCGGGGAGCTGTTTTTT.

The rearrangement uses TRBV6-1 and TRBJ2-2; 8 nucleotides line up with TRBD2. The V and J ends lost 6 bases and 4 bases, in that order; junction bases with no gene match: 7. The CDR3 contains 15 residues. Germline V gives CDR1 MNHNS, CDR2 SASEGT. The CDR3 region is CASSGGAGTTGELFF. DNA of the CDR3: TGTGCCAGCAGCGGGGGGGCAGGGACCACCGGGGAGCTGTTTTTT.

This clonotype was found many times. The chain couples TRBV24-1 to TRBJ1-5; D not certain. Germline CDR1 reads KGHDR; CDR2 reads SFDVKD. CDR3 length equals 12 residues. Trimming stripped 3 bases from V and 9 bases from J, with 8 bases between. The CDR3 reads CATSDRAWPQHF. In nucleotides, the CDR3 is TGTGCCACCAGTGATCGCGCGTGGCCCCAGCATTTT.

Here the CDR3 reads CSARIAGDLDTQYF. The CDR3 nucleotides are TGCAGTGCTAGGATAGCGGGGGATCTAGATACGCAGTATTTT. V gene TRBV20-1 combines with J gene TRBJ2-3, with 9 bases identical to TRBD2. In germline, CDR1 is DFQATT, CDR2 SNEGSKA (reference sequence). V lost 3 bases, J lost 5 bases, and 6 bases stayed unmatched. The CDR3 length is 14 residues.

The table lists this clonotype with a count of one. Here the CDR3 reads CASRQRTGAKNIQYF. The CDR3 DNA reads as TGTGCCAGCCGCCAAAGGACAGGAGCCAAAAACATTCAGTACTTC. The rearrangement links TRBV6-1 to TRBJ2-4; TRBD1 matches at 7 bases. This CDR3 has 15 residues. The trim removed 8 bases at V and 0 bases at J, leaving 7 bases unmatched. The germline gives CDR1 MNHNS, CDR2 SASEGT.

This clonotype was counted ten times or more. The V call is TRBV5-1, the J call TRBJ2-2; D is perhaps TRBD1 (5 bases). CDR1 and CDR2 (germline): SGHRS, YFSETQ. The V end lost 2 bases, the J end lost 4 bases, and 12 bases lay between the germline ends. The CDR3 loop spans 15 amino acids. The CDR3 sequence: CASSFNRQGTGELFF. In DNA form, the CDR3 reads TGCGCCAGCAGCTTTAACCGGCAGGGCACCGGGGAGCTGTTTTTT.